This TCR beta chain was obtained from a study of blood T cells in healthy people across ages. General observations from the study: Naive CD4+ cells and diversity were both higher in long-lived donors than in aged donors.

CDR3 length equals 15 residues. The V gene's germline CDR1 is SGDLS and CDR2 YYNGEE. Every sample yielded at least 6 million isolated PBMCs. Total RNA was isolated from each sample in quantities of at least 6 micrograms. Using a J-beta primer mix together with a sample-barcoded 5' primer, a second PCR was run for about 7 to 12 cycles. The authors tagged each cDNA molecule using a template-switch adaptor with 12 random nucleotides. TCRdb reprocessed the 5' RACE reads via MiXCR and lists one record per CDR3 protein. The sample has about 900,000 distinct CDR3 sequences, around two thirds seen once. For this clonotype: Its antigen is still unknown. A junction end diverges from the germline sequence, so it may reflect a read error.

The clonotype was recovered from a man aged 25-45 years in good health. The sequenced material came from blood. V and J are TRBV9 and TRBJ2-3; D is perhaps TRBD1 or TRBD2 (5 bases each). In DNA, the CDR3 is TGTGCCACAAGCCCGGGGTTAGCGTCAACAGGTACGCAGTATTTT. This codes for CATSPGLASTGTQYF. The variable domain in full, completed from reference TRBV9 and TRBJ2-3, reads DSGVTQTPKHLITATGQRVTLRCSPRSGDLSVYWYQQSLDQGLQFLIQYYNGEERAKGNILERFSAQQFPDLHSELNLSSLELGDSALYFCATSPGLASTGTQYFGPGTRLTVL.